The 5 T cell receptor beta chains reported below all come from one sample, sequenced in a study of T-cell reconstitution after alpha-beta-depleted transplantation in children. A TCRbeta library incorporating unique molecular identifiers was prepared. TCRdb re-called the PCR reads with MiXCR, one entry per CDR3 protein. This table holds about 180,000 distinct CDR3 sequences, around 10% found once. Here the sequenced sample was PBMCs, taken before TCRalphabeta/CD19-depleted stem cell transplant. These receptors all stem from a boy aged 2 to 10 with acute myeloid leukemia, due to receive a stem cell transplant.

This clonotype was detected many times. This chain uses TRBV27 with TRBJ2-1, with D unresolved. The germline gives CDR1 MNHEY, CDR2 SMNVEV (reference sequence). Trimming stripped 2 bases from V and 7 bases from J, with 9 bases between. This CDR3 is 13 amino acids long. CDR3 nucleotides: TGTGCCAGCAGTTTACTCGCGGTGAATGAGCAGTTCTTC. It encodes CASSLLAVNEQFF.

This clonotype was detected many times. The CDR3 reads CASSPDRTGANVLTF. CDR3 nucleotides: TGTGCCAGCAGCCCGGACAGAACTGGGGCCAACGTCCTGACTTTC. This chain joins TRBV4-2 and TRBJ2-6, with D perhaps TRBD1 (6 bases). The V and J ends lost 4 bases and 2 bases respectively, with 9 bases between them. Germline V gene lookup returns CDR1 LGHNA and CDR2 YNFKEQ. The CDR3 is made up of 15 amino acids.

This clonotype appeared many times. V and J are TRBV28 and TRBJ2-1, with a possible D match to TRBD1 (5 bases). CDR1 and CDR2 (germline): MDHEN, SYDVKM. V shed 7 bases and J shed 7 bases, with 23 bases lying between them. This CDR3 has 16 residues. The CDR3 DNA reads TGTGCCAGCACGTCGCGTAGGGCTTCCGCAGGGAATGAGCAGTTCTTC. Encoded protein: CASTSRRASAGNEQFF.

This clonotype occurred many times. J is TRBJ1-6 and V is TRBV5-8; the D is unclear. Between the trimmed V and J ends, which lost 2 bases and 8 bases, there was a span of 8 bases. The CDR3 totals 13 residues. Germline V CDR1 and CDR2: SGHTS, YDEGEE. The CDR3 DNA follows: TGTGCCAGCAGCTTAGGTGCGGATTCACCCCTCCACTTT. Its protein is CASSLGADSPLHF.

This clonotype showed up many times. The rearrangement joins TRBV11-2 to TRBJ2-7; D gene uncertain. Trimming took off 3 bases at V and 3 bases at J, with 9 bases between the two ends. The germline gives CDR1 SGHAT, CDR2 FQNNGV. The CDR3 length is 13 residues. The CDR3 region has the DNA TGTGCCAGCAGCTTTGGTATTAACTACGAGCAGTACGTC. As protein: CASSFGINYEQYV.